One sample yielded the 2 T cell receptor beta chains listed below, sequenced in a study of cytomegalovirus exposure and HLA in healthy donors. Both 60 Vbeta primers and 13 Jbeta primers went into the PCR. Sequenced by immunoSEQ multiplex PCR; TCRdb stores in-frame clones only, minus some. Of some 120,000 clones listed, 81% were seen once; the top ten hold around 2%. Sequenced sample: PBMCs. These receptors all come from a man aged 35 to 55 in good health and CMV-seronegative.

The CDR3: CASSEDHRESNEKLFF. The CDR3 DNA reads as TGTGCCAGCAGTGAAGACCACAGGGAATCTAATGAAAAACTGTTTTTT. The chain is built from TRBV2 and TRBJ1-4, with D possibly TRBD1 on 6 matching bases. In germline, CDR1 is SNHLY, CDR2 FYNNEI. V lost 1 base, J lost 3 bases, and 12 bases lay in between. The CDR3 loop spans 16 amino acids.

The gene calls are TRBV7-9 and TRBJ2-1, with D possibly matching TRBD1 (7 bases). V lost 2 bases to trimming and J lost 5 bases, with 13 bases between them. Per the germline V gene, CDR1 is SEHNR and CDR2 is FQNEAQ (reference sequence). CDR3 size: 15 residues. The CDR3 DNA is TGTGCCAGCAGCTTAAATACAGGGGAGGACAATGAGCAGTTCTTC. This gives the protein CASSLNTGEDNEQFF.